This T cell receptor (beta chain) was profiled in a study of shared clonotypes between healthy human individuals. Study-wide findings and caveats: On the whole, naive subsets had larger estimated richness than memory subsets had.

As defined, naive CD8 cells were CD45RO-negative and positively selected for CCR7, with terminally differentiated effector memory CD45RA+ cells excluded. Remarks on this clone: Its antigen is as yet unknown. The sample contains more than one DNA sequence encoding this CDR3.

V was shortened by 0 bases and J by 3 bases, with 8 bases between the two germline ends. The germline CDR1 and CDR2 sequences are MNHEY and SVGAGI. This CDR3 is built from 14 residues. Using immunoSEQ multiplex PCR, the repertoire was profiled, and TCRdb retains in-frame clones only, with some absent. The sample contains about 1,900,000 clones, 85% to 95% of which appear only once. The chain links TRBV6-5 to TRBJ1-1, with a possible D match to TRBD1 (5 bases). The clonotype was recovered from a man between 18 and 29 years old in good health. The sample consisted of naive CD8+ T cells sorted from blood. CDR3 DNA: TGTGCCAGCAGTTACTCCGGGGGAGACACTGAAGCTTTCTTT. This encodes CASSYSGGDTEAFF.